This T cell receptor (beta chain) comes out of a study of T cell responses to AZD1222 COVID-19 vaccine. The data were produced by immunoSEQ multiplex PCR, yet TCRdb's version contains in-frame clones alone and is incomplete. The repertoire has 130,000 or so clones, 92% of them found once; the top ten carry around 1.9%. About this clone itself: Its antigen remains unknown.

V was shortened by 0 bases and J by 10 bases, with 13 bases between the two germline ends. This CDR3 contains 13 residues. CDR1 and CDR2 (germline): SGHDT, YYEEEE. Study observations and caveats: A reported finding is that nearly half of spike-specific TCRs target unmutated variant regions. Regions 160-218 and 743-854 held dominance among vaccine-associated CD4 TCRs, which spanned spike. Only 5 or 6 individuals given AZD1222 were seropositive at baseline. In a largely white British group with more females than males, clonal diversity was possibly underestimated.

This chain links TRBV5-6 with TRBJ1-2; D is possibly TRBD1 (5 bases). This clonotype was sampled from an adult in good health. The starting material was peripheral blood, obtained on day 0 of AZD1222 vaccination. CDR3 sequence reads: CASSLAGGEYYTF. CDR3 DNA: TGTGCCAGCAGCTTGGCCGGGGGGGAGTACTACACCTTC. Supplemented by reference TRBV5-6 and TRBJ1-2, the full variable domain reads DAGVTQSPTHLIKTRGQQVTLRCSPKSGHDTVSWYQQALGQGPQFIFQYYEEEERQRGNFPDRFSGHQFPNYSSELNVNALLLGDSALYLCASSLAGGEYYTFGSGTRLTVV.